These 18 T cell receptor beta chains were all obtained from the same sample, sequenced in a study of cytomegalovirus exposure and HLA in healthy donors. Both 60 Vbeta primers and 13 Jbeta primers went into the PCR. Only in-frame clones appear in the TCRdb table, and some are missing; sequencing was by immunoSEQ multiplex PCR. The table lists under 130,000 clones, over 80% of them singletons. Material: PBMCs. The receptors stem from a man under 40 in good health and CMV-seropositive.

This clone was picked up a small number of times. The chain recombines TRBV11-3 with TRBJ2-3; 8 nucleotides match TRBD2. The CDR3 totals 13 residues. Trimming at V came to 5 bases and at J to 8 bases, leaving 6 bases not matched to a gene. Germline CDR1 SGHNT, CDR2 YENEEA. The CDR3 region is CASSPSRGGTQYF. CDR3 nucleotides: TGTGCCAGCAGCCCTAGTCGGGGGGGTACGCAGTATTTT.

V gene TRBV6-4 combines with J gene TRBJ1-2; 7 bases fit TRBD1. CDR3 length: 15 amino acids. Germline CDR1 is MRHNA and CDR2 is SNTAGT. V dropped 6 bases and J dropped 1; count of bases not matched to a gene: 8. CDR3 protein: CASSPGQVHNYGYTF. The CDR3, as DNA: TGTGCCAGCAGCCCCGGACAGGTCCATAACTATGGCTACACCTTC.

This rearrangement joins TRBV7-2 to TRBJ2-3, with TRBD2 matching over 9 bases. CDR3 length: 15 residues. V shed 5 bases, J shed 6 bases, and the junction held 9 bases outside the gene matches. From germline, CDR1 is SGHTA and CDR2 FQGNSA. The CDR3 loop is CASSPRGGGLDTQYF. In DNA form, the CDR3 reads TGTGCCAGCAGCCCACGCGGGGGGGGCCTCGATACGCAGTATTTT.

This clone has a handful of counts. The CDR3 nucleotides read TGTGCCAGCAGCTTGAGCCAATCCCCGACCTACGAGCAGTACTTC. It yields the protein CASSLSQSPTYEQYF. This chain joins TRBV6-5 and TRBJ2-7; unclear D gene. This CDR3 spans 15 amino acids. Germline V gene sequence: CDR1 MNHEY, CDR2 SVGAGI. The V and J ends lost 6 bases and 2 bases respectively, with 17 bases between them.

V gene TRBV6-1 combines with J gene TRBJ2-7; TRBD1 aligns across 7 bases. V shed 1 base and J 0 bases; nucleotides not matched to a gene: 3. In germline, CDR1 is MNHNS, CDR2 SASEGT. The CDR3 is 15 residues long. This CDR3 is CASSEGDSHSYEQYF. For the CDR3, the DNA is TGTGCCAGCAGTGAAGGGGACAGTCACTCCTACGAGCAGTACTTC.

J is TRBJ2-1 and V is TRBV11-2; 7 bases are shared with TRBD2. Losses at the gene ends were 1 base for V and 1 base for J; bases not matched to a gene: 1. The length of the CDR3 is 15 residues. The germline V gene has CDR1 SGHAT and CDR2 FQNNGV. The CDR3 here is CASSLAGGSYNEQFF. As DNA, the CDR3 is TGTGCCAGCAGCTTAGCGGGGGGATCCTACAATGAGCAGTTCTTC.

This clone appeared a single time. This sequence joins TRBV10-3 and TRBJ2-7; 9 bases are shared with TRBD1. The trim removed 0 bases at V and 5 bases at J, leaving 5 bases unmatched. This CDR3 contains 15 residues. Per germline, CDR1 ENHRY and CDR2 SYGVKD. CDR3 protein: CAISESQGAINEQYF. CDR3 nucleotide sequence: TGTGCCATCAGTGAGTCACAGGGGGCAATCAACGAGCAGTACTTC.

The chain carries TRBV5-1 and TRBJ2-5; 11 bases map to TRBD1. Germline CDR1 and CDR2: SGHRS and YFSETQ. CDR3 size: 16 residues. J was trimmed by 4 bases and V by 4 bases; bases with no gene match: 9. The CDR3 is CASSPGRTGGPETQYF. DNA for the CDR3: TGCGCCAGCAGCCCGGGGAGGACAGGGGGCCCAGAGACCCAGTACTTC.

The chain is built from TRBV7-3 and TRBJ1-1; the D is unclear. The V gene's germline CDR1 is SGHTA and CDR2 FQGTGA. Trimming shortened V by 8 bases and J by 7 bases, and 17 bases separated the two germline ends. This CDR3 is built from 13 residues. Here the CDR3 DNA reads TGTGCCAGCGCAAAGCTAGACGGGAATGAAGCTTTCTTT. Protein: CASAKLDGNEAFF. The full variable domain, with the rest looked up from reference TRBV7-3 and TRBJ1-1, is GAGVSQTPSNKVTEKGKYVELRCDPISGHTALYWYRQSLGQGPEFLIYFQGTGAADDSGLPNDRFFAVRPEGSVSTLKIQRTERGDSAVYLCASAKLDGNEAFFGQGTRLTVV.

The chain couples TRBV5-5 to TRBJ2-1, with D uncertain. Trimming pared 0 bases from V and 3 bases from J, leaving 10 bases between. The germline CDR1 and CDR2 sequences are SGHKS and YYEKEE (reference sequence). This CDR3 is built from 15 residues. As DNA, the CDR3 is TGTGCCAGCAGCTTGGGTGGGCTTGGCTACAATGAGCAGTTCTTC. This sequence encodes CASSLGGLGYNEQFF.

The chain has TRBV6-4 and TRBJ1-2, with TRBD1 as a possible D gene (6 bases). The CDR3 length is 14 residues. Germline V gene sequence: CDR1 MRHNA, CDR2 SNTAGT. With 6 bases removed from V and 5 bases from J, the gap between germline ends came to 16 bases. CDR3 DNA sequence: TGTGCCAGCAGACTCACCACAGGGTCGTATGGCTACACCTTC. The encoded protein is CASRLTTGSYGYTF.

This rearrangement joins TRBV6-5 to TRBJ2-5; 7 nucleotides agree with TRBD1. TRBJ2-7 matches the DNA end more closely, so the J call is doubtful. CDR1 is MNHEY, CDR2 SVGAGI, per germline. This CDR3 comprises 15 residues. The CDR3 coding sequence is TGTGCCAGCAGCCCCGGGGCAGGGGGTAGGTACGAGCAGTACTTC. Its translation is CASSPGAGGRYEQYF.

This clone was recorded a few times. The chain is built from TRBV7-9 and TRBJ2-1; 7 positions match TRBD1. The CDR3 has 14 amino acids. Per germline, CDR1 SEHNR and CDR2 FQNEAQ (reference sequence). With V trimmed by 9 bases and J by 2 bases, 7 bases remained unmatched. CDR3 coding DNA: TGTGCCAGTCAGACCGGGACAGCCTACAATGAGCAGTTCTTC. Translated, it gives CASQTGTAYNEQFF.

This chain joins TRBV7-2 and TRBJ2-1; D is perhaps TRBD1 (7 bases). Deletions cut 0 bases from V and 3 bases from J, with 15 bases between. Germline V lookup: CDR1 SGHTA, CDR2 FQGNSA. This CDR3 is built from 17 residues. CDR3: CASSLAHGGGNYNEQFF. In nucleotides, the CDR3 is TGTGCCAGCAGCTTAGCCCACGGAGGGGGCAACTACAATGAGCAGTTCTTC. The full variable domain, in which reference TRBV7-2 and TRBJ2-1 provide the parts outside the CDR3, is GAGVSQSPSNKVTEKGKDVELRCDPISGHTALYWYRQSLGQGLEFLIYFQGNSAPDKSGLPSDRFSAERTGGSVSTLTIQRTQQEDSAVYLCASSLAHGGGNYNEQFFGPGTRLTVL.

V is TRBV5-1 and J is TRBJ2-6; perhaps TRBD1 as D (6 bases). Per the germline V gene, CDR1 is SGHRS and CDR2 is YFSETQ. The CDR3 contains 15 residues. The V end lost 2 bases, the J end lost 4 bases, and 10 bases lay between the germline ends. The CDR3 DNA is TGCGCCAGCAGCTTCATGGGGGCGGGGGCCAACGTCCTGACTTTC. Its translation is CASSFMGAGANVLTF. The full variable domain, with the rest looked up from reference TRBV5-1 and TRBJ2-6, is KAGVTQTPRYLIKTRGQQVTLSCSPISGHRSVSWYQQTPGQGLQFLFEYFSETQRNKGNFPGRFSGRQFSNSRSEMNVSTLELGDSALYLCASSFMGAGANVLTFGAGSRLTVL.

This clone showed up many times. The CDR3 protein is CASSPSSQGETQYF. The CDR3 nucleotides read TGTGCCAGCTCACCAAGCTCCCAGGGGGAGACCCAGTACTTC. The chain has TRBV18 and TRBJ2-5, with a possible D match to TRBD1 (6 bases). Trimming took off 2 bases at V and 5 bases at J, with 12 bases between the two ends. Per the germline V gene, CDR1 is KGHSH and CDR2 is LQKENI. The CDR3 has 14 amino acids.

V and J are TRBV28 and TRBJ1-5; TRBD1 agrees at 9 bases. The CDR3 contains 15 residues. CDR1 is MDHEN and CDR2 is SYDVKM in the germline V gene. Trimming removed 3 bases from V and 4 bases from J; junction bases left unmatched: 4. The chain's CDR3 is CASSFGDRANQPQHF. DNA for the CDR3: TGTGCCAGCAGTTTCGGGGACAGGGCAAATCAGCCCCAGCATTTT.

V and J are TRBV11-3 and TRBJ2-3; 11 bases align to TRBD1. Germline V gene data show CDR1 as SGHNT and CDR2 as YENEEA. Trimming removed 7 bases from V and 5 bases from J; junction bases left unmatched: 5. The CDR3 sequence is 14 residues long. The DNA for the CDR3 is TGTGCCAGCAAGGGGACAGGGGGTGGAGATACGCAGTATTTT. The encoded protein is CASKGTGGGDTQYF.